This T cell receptor (beta chain) was captured by sequencing in a study of shared clonotypes between healthy human individuals. Overall study: Per donor, three plates held CD4 naive cells, three held CD4 memory, two held CD8 naive and one held CD8 memory. Findings and caveats of the study: The naive CD4 repertoires of several donors were compared, and around 5% of clonotypes were shared.

All donors were Caucasian adults living in Nashville, Tennessee. CDR1 and CDR2 (germline): LNHDA, SQIVND (reference sequence). The CDR3 runs 17 residues. Trimming removed 3 bases at V and 5 bases at J, with 23 bases between. TCRdb keeps only in-frame clones here, not all; method: immunoSEQ multiplex PCR. The data hold some 2.3 million clones, with 85% to 95% observed a single time. This clone has just one count. As yet, its antigen is unknown. The V call is TRBV19, the J call TRBJ2-7; either TRBD1 or TRBD2 may fit D (6 bases each). The clonotype was recovered from a man aged 18 to 35 in good health. Some clones in this sample may be carry-over from other donors' samples. Material: naive CD4+ T cells from PBMCs. Stated subset: CD45RA+ positively selected. The CDR3 protein is CASSILAGGQGRDEQYF. The CDR3 DNA follows: TGTGCCAGTAGTATTTTAGCCGGAGGGCAGGGGCGAGACGAGCAGTACTTC.